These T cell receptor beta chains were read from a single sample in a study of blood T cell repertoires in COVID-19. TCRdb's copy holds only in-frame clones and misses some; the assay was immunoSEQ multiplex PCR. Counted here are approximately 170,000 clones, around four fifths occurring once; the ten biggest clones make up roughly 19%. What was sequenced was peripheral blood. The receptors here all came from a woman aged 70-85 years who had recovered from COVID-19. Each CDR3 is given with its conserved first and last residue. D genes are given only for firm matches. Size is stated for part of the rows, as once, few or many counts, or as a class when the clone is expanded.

cdr3_aa: CSASRGSGTVLNEQFF
cdr3_nt: TGCAGTGCCAGTCGAGGTAGCGGGACGGTTCTCAATGAGCAGTTCTTC
j_call: TRBJ2-1
clone_size: .
v_call: TRBV20-1
d_call: TRBD2

cdr3_aa: CASSPGTSGGARTDTQYF
cdr3_nt: TGTGCCAGCAGCCCCGGGACTAGCGGGGGGGCTCGCACAGATACGCAGTATTTT
j_call: TRBJ2-3
clone_size: .
v_call: TRBV5-4
d_call: TRBD2

cdr3_aa: CASSPGTGGGEAFF
cdr3_nt: TGCGCCAGCAGCCCGGGGACAGGGGGCGGTGAAGCTTTCTTT
j_call: TRBJ1-1
clone_size: .
v_call: TRBV5-1
d_call: TRBD1

cdr3_aa: CASSQKTGVINYGYTF
cdr3_nt: TGCGCCAGCAGCCAAAAAACAGGGGTGATTAACTATGGCTACACCTTC
j_call: TRBJ1-2
clone_size: .
v_call: TRBV4-1
d_call: TRBD1

cdr3_aa: CASSLQGLETQYF
cdr3_nt: TGCGCCAGCAGCCTACAGGGCTTGGAGACCCAGTACTTC
j_call: TRBJ2-5
clone_size: .
v_call: TRBV5-1
d_call: .

cdr3_aa: CASSVTDFLTTNEKLFF
cdr3_nt: TGTGCCAGCTCCGTGACAGACTTCCTAACAACTAATGAAAAACTGTTTTTT
j_call: TRBJ1-4
clone_size: .
v_call: TRBV18
d_call: .

cdr3_aa: CASSAEGSGSHEQFF
cdr3_nt: TGCGCCAGCAGTGCCGAGGGTAGCGGGAGCCATGAGCAGTTCTTC
j_call: TRBJ2-1
clone_size: .
v_call: TRBV10-2
d_call: TRBD2

cdr3_aa: CASSLLAGGGGDEQFF
cdr3_nt: TGTGCCAGCAGCTTACTAGCGGGAGGTGGGGGAGATGAGCAGTTCTTC
j_call: TRBJ2-1
clone_size: few
v_call: TRBV11-2
d_call: TRBD2

cdr3_aa: CATGGQGYEQYF
cdr3_nt: TGTGCCACAGGCGGACAGGGCTACGAGCAGTACTTC
j_call: TRBJ2-7
clone_size: .
v_call: TRBV5-5
d_call: TRBD1

cdr3_aa: CATSPWGDEQFF
cdr3_nt: TGTGCCACCAGCCCCTGGGGGGATGAGCAGTTCTTC
j_call: TRBJ2-1
clone_size: .
v_call: TRBV15
d_call: .

cdr3_aa: CASSQVAGRGQETQYF
cdr3_nt: TGTGCCAGCAGCCAAGTGGCAGGCAGGGGCCAAGAGACCCAGTACTTC
j_call: TRBJ2-5
clone_size: .
v_call: TRBV4-2
d_call: .

cdr3_aa: CSASGGAGQFF
cdr3_nt: TGCAGTGCTAGCGGGGGGGCTGGGCAGTTCTTC
j_call: TRBJ2-1
clone_size: .
v_call: TRBV20-1
d_call: TRBD2

cdr3_aa: CASSTGGRSYEQYF
cdr3_nt: TGTGCCAGCAGCACCGGGGGACGGTCCTACGAGCAGTACTTC
j_call: TRBJ2-7
clone_size: .
v_call: TRBV5-4
d_call: .

cdr3_aa: CASVGTGGSDTQYF
cdr3_nt: TGCGCCAGCGTAGGGACAGGGGGTTCAGATACGCAGTATTTT
j_call: TRBJ2-3
clone_size: .
v_call: TRBV5-1
d_call: TRBD1

cdr3_aa: CAQGRRGAYEQYF
cdr3_nt: TGTGCCCAGGGGCGCAGAGGGGCCTACGAGCAGTACTTC
j_call: TRBJ2-7
clone_size: .
v_call: TRBV28
d_call: .

cdr3_aa: CASSYSGTSGYEQYF
cdr3_nt: TGTGCCAGCAGTTACTCCGGGACTAGCGGCTACGAGCAGTACTTC
j_call: TRBJ2-7
clone_size: .
v_call: TRBV6-6
d_call: TRBD2

cdr3_aa: CATSDSSGPSYNEQFF
cdr3_nt: TGTGCCACCAGTGATTCTAGCGGGCCCTCCTACAATGAGCAGTTCTTC
j_call: TRBJ2-1
clone_size: .
v_call: TRBV24-1
d_call: TRBD2

cdr3_aa: CASSVSERNEQFF
cdr3_nt: TGTGCCAGCAGCGTATCCGAGCGGAATGAGCAGTTCTTC
j_call: TRBJ2-1
clone_size: .
v_call: TRBV9
d_call: .

cdr3_aa: CASSYSSRQPQHF
cdr3_nt: TGTGCCAGCAGTTACTCTTCTCGGCAGCCCCAGCATTTT
j_call: TRBJ1-5
clone_size: .
v_call: TRBV6-5
d_call: .

cdr3_aa: CASSLRRTSGRAYNEQFF
cdr3_nt: TGTGCCAGCAGCCTTCGTCGGACTAGCGGGAGGGCTTACAATGAGCAGTTCTTC
j_call: TRBJ2-1
clone_size: .
v_call: TRBV3-1/TRBV3-2
d_call: TRBD2

cdr3_aa: CASSLGGGQYQETQYF
cdr3_nt: TGCGCCAGCAGCTTGGGTGGGGGCCAATACCAAGAGACCCAGTACTTC
j_call: TRBJ2-5
clone_size: .
v_call: TRBV5-1
d_call: .

cdr3_aa: CASSRPGQGNYGYTF
cdr3_nt: TGTGCCAGCAGTCGACCGGGACAGGGAAACTATGGCTACACCTTC
j_call: TRBJ1-2
clone_size: once
v_call: TRBV6-5
d_call: TRBD1

cdr3_aa: CASGGDLEQYF
cdr3_nt: TGTGCCAGCGGCGGCGATCTCGAGCAGTACTTC
j_call: TRBJ2-7
clone_size: once
v_call: TRBV2
d_call: .

cdr3_aa: CATHRAGTEAFF
cdr3_nt: TGTGCCACCCACAGGGCGGGCACTGAAGCTTTCTTT
j_call: TRBJ1-1
clone_size: .
v_call: TRBV28
d_call: .

cdr3_aa: CASSVGQDWNTEAFF
cdr3_nt: TGTGCCAGCAGCGTAGGACAGGATTGGAACACTGAAGCTTTCTTT
j_call: TRBJ1-1
clone_size: .
v_call: TRBV9
d_call: .

cdr3_aa: CASSPLAAGNTGELFF
cdr3_nt: TGTGCCAGCAGCCCACTAGCGGCGGGAAACACCGGGGAGCTGTTTTTT
j_call: TRBJ2-2
clone_size: .
v_call: TRBV5-4
d_call: TRBD2

cdr3_aa: CASNHQGPYTEAFF
cdr3_nt: TGTGCCAGCAATCATCAGGGGCCGTACACTGAAGCTTTCTTT
j_call: TRBJ1-1
clone_size: .
v_call: TRBV27
d_call: .

cdr3_aa: CASRARGGTAGEKLFF
cdr3_nt: TGTGCCAGCAGGGCCCGAGGCGGCACAGCGGGAGAAAAACTGTTTTTT
j_call: TRBJ1-4
clone_size: .
v_call: TRBV6-6
d_call: .

cdr3_aa: CASSYSVQGDTIYF
cdr3_nt: TGTGCCAGCAGTTACTCGGTGCAGGGGGACACCATATATTTT
j_call: TRBJ1-3
clone_size: .
v_call: TRBV6-5
d_call: TRBD1

cdr3_aa: CASSINRDRNQPQHF
cdr3_nt: TGTGCCAGTAGTATTAACCGGGACAGAAATCAGCCCCAGCATTTT
j_call: TRBJ1-5
clone_size: .
v_call: TRBV19
d_call: TRBD1

cdr3_aa: CASRTSGRWEQFF
cdr3_nt: TGTGCCAGCAGGACTAGCGGGAGATGGGAGCAGTTCTTC
j_call: TRBJ2-1
clone_size: once
v_call: TRBV28
d_call: TRBD2

cdr3_aa: CASSPDGTGYQPQHF
cdr3_nt: TGTGCCAGCAGCCCCGACGGGACAGGTTATCAGCCCCAGCATTTT
j_call: TRBJ1-5
clone_size: .
v_call: TRBV9
d_call: TRBD1

cdr3_aa: CASRPGQGVGYTF
cdr3_nt: TGTGCCAGCAGGCCGGGACAGGGGGTCGGCTACACCTTC
j_call: TRBJ1-2
clone_size: .
v_call: TRBV7-3
d_call: TRBD1

cdr3_aa: CASSPGTGNTGELFF
cdr3_nt: TGTGCCAGCTCACCCGGGACAGGGAACACCGGGGAGCTGTTTTTT
j_call: TRBJ2-2
clone_size: few
v_call: TRBV18
d_call: TRBD1

cdr3_aa: CASSLQGLIDEQFF
cdr3_nt: TGTGCCAGCAGCTTACAGGGTCTAATAGATGAGCAGTTCTTC
j_call: TRBJ2-1
clone_size: .
v_call: TRBV7-3
d_call: .

cdr3_aa: CASSFGPQETQYF
cdr3_nt: TGTGCTAGCAGCTTTGGGCCACAAGAGACCCAGTACTTC
j_call: TRBJ2-5
clone_size: .
v_call: TRBV7-7
d_call: .

cdr3_aa: CASSLFGQGAENTEAFF
cdr3_nt: TGTGCCAGCAGTTTATTCGGACAGGGGGCCGAGAACACTGAAGCTTTCTTT
j_call: TRBJ1-1
clone_size: .
v_call: TRBV28
d_call: TRBD1

cdr3_aa: CASYHPDARVNTEAFF
cdr3_nt: TGTGCCAGCTATCATCCGGACGCCAGGGTGAACACTGAAGCTTTCTTT
j_call: TRBJ1-1
clone_size: .
v_call: TRBV18
d_call: .

cdr3_aa: CASSPDRASGNTIYF
cdr3_nt: TGCGCCAGCAGCCCTGACAGGGCCTCTGGAAACACCATATATTTT
j_call: TRBJ1-3
clone_size: .
v_call: TRBV5-1
d_call: TRBD1

cdr3_aa: CASSDPGGNEQFF
cdr3_nt: TGTGCCAGCAGCGATCCAGGGGGCAATGAGCAGTTCTTC
j_call: TRBJ2-1
clone_size: once
v_call: TRBV4-2
d_call: TRBD1

cdr3_aa: CASSLADRGLGYTF
cdr3_nt: TGTGCCAGCAGCTTGGCGGACAGGGGTCTTGGCTACACCTTC
j_call: TRBJ1-2
clone_size: .
v_call: TRBV5-5
d_call: TRBD1

cdr3_aa: CASSPAGARANYGYTF
cdr3_nt: TGTGCCAGTAGCCCCGCGGGGGCCCGAGCTAACTATGGCTACACCTTC
j_call: TRBJ1-2
clone_size: .
v_call: TRBV19
d_call: .

cdr3_aa: CASSRDRATNEKLFF
cdr3_nt: TGTGCCAGCAGTAGGGACAGGGCAACTAATGAAAAACTGTTTTTT
j_call: TRBJ1-4
clone_size: .
v_call: TRBV6-5
d_call: TRBD1

cdr3_aa: CASSPGSGRSEAEAFF
cdr3_nt: TGTGCCAGCAGCCCGGGTTCCGGACGTAGCGAGGCCGAAGCTTTCTTT
j_call: TRBJ1-1
clone_size: .
v_call: TRBV5-4
d_call: .

cdr3_aa: CAIRGLGPYNEQFF
cdr3_nt: TGTGCCATCAGGGGACTAGGGCCTTACAATGAGCAGTTCTTC
j_call: TRBJ2-1
clone_size: .
v_call: TRBV10-3
d_call: TRBD2